One and the same sample provided the 14 T cell receptor beta chains below, sequenced in a study of identical twins' blood T cells. TCRdb redid the calling of the 5' RACE reads with MiXCR, one entry per CDR3 protein. The table lists about 370,000 distinct CDR3 sequences, more than 25% of them singletons. Sequencing used PBMCs. The receptors derive from a woman aged 18 to 50 in good health.

This clonotype was picked up a small number of times. The CDR3 DNA reads as TGTGCCAGCAGTTACTCGGTCTATACAGCGGGAGACCTATACAATGAGCAGTTCTTC. It encodes CASSYSVYTAGDLYNEQFF. The chain recombines TRBV6-2 or TRBV6-3 with TRBJ2-1; 8 bases are a match to TRBD2. Germline V gene lookup returns CDR1 MNHEY and CDR2 SVGEGT. The length of the CDR3 is 19 residues. V lost 0 bases to trimming and J lost 4 bases; unmatched junction nucleotides: 14.

The genes are TRBV28 and TRBJ1-5, with D possibly matching TRBD1 (5 bases). V gave up 5 bases and J gave up 7 bases, with 24 bases separating them. Per germline, CDR1 MDHEN and CDR2 SYDVKM. The length of the CDR3 is 17 residues. The CDR3: CASSKPAGGPGRQPQHF. In DNA form, the CDR3 reads TGTGCCAGCAGTAAGCCAGCAGGTGGACCGGGACGACAGCCCCAGCATTTT. Supplemented by reference TRBV28 and TRBJ1-5, the full variable domain reads DVKVTQSSRYLVKRTGEKVFLECVQDMDHENMFWYRQDPGLGLRLIYFSYDVKMKEKGDIPEGYSVSREKKERFSLILESASTNQTSMYLCASSKPAGGPGRQPQHFGDGTRLSIL.

DNA for the CDR3: TGTGCCAGCACCCCTGGAGGTGCGGAGCAAGAGACCCAGTACTTC. It specifies CASTPGGAEQETQYF. V usage is TRBV28 and J usage is TRBJ2-5; a weak D match, TRBD2 (5 bases). In germline, CDR1 is MDHEN, CDR2 SYDVKM. CDR3 size: 15 residues. V gave up 7 bases and J gave up 2 bases, with 17 bases separating them.

V and J are TRBV2 and TRBJ2-7, with D maybe TRBD2 (5 bases). This CDR3 region has 14 residues. CDR1 and CDR2 from the germline V gene are SNHLY and FYNNEI. V was pared by 6 bases and J by 0 bases, with 12 bases between. DNA for the CDR3: TGTGCCAGCAGAAAAGAGGGCAGCTCCTACGAGCAGTACTTC. Translation gives CASRKEGSSYEQYF.

This clonotype was seen a few times. This chain uses TRBV5-1 with TRBJ2-2, with 12 positions matching TRBD2. The junction had 2 bases not matched to a gene; V was cut back by 4 bases and J by 4 bases. Germline V gene lookup returns CDR1 SGHRS and CDR2 YFSETQ. This CDR3 is built from 15 residues. DNA of the CDR3: TGCGCCAGCAGCGGGACTAGCGGGCCCACCGGGGAGCTGTTTTTT. Residues: CASSGTSGPTGELFF.

This clonotype was counted a few times. The chain has TRBV20-1 and TRBJ1-2, with 8 bases fitting TRBD1. V dropped 3 bases and J dropped 5; count of bases not matched to a gene: 5. The CDR3 sequence is 13 residues long. CDR1 and CDR2 from the germline V gene are DFQATT and SNEGSKA (reference sequence). CDR3 coding DNA: TGCAGTGCTAGGGGACAGGCAGGGTATGGCTACACCTTC. This codes for CSARGQAGYGYTF.

This clonotype came up a few times. This chain connects TRBV7-2 to TRBJ2-7; D not resolved. CDR1 and CDR2 from the germline V gene are SGHTA and FQGNSA. The CDR3 length is 15 residues. V lost 1 base and J 3 bases, leaving 13 bases between the germline ends. The chain's CDR3 is CASSLENRPYYEQYF. CDR3 sequence (DNA): TGTGCCAGCAGCTTAGAGAACAGACCCTACTACGAGCAGTACTTC.

This clonotype was picked up a small number of times. V usage is TRBV3-1 and J usage is TRBJ2-1; maybe TRBD2 (6 bases). V shed 4 bases and J shed 3 bases, with 10 bases lying between them. The length of the CDR3 is 14 residues. Germline V CDR1 and CDR2: LGHDT, YNNKEL (reference sequence). The CDR3 is CASSRGVFYNEQFF. As DNA, the CDR3 is TGTGCCAGCAGCCGGGGGGTCTTCTACAATGAGCAGTTCTTC.

The chain has TRBV7-9 and TRBJ2-7; maybe TRBD2 (5 bases). Trimming cost V 3 bases and J 2 bases, with 11 bases left between them. CDR3 length equals 14 residues. CDR1 and CDR2 (germline): SEHNR, FQNEAQ (reference sequence). CDR3 DNA: TGTGCCAGCAGCTTCCAGGAGGAGGCCTACGAGCAGTACTTC. Amino acid sequence: CASSFQEEAYEQYF.

There are a few counts of this clonotype. Sequence at one end of the junction differs from germline and may be a read error. This chain joins TRBV11-3 and TRBJ2-1, with D maybe TRBD2 (5 bases). Looked up from germline, CDR1 is SGHNT and CDR2 is YENEEA. This CDR3 is 17 amino acids long. The CDR3: CASSLGRAGQRYNEQLF. The CDR3 bases are TGTGCCAGCAGCTTAGGTCGCGCGGGCCAGAGATACAATGAGCAGCTCTTC. Supplemented by reference TRBV11-3 and TRBJ2-1, the full variable domain reads EAGVVQSPRYKIIEKKQPVAFWCNPISGHNTLYWYLQNLGQGPELLIRYENEEAVDDSQLPKDRFSAERLKGVDSTLKIQPAELGDSAVYLCASSLGRAGQRYNEQLFGPGTRLTVL.

The table lists this clonotype with many counts. This chain uses TRBV7-8 with TRBJ1-2; the D gene is possibly TRBD1 (5 bases). The V end was cut by 0 bases, the J end by 0 bases, with 8 bases between. The length of the CDR3 is 15 residues. The germline gives CDR1 SGHVS, CDR2 FQNEAQ. The CDR3 DNA is TGTGCCAGCAGCTTAGCGAGGGGTTCTAACTATGGCTACACCTTC. This gives the protein CASSLARGSNYGYTF. The whole variable domain, filled in from reference TRBV7-8 and TRBJ1-2, reads GAGVSQSPRYKVAKRGQDVALRCDPISGHVSLFWYQQALGQGPEFLTYFQNEAQLDKSGLPSDRFFAERPEGSVSTLKIQRTQQEDSAVYLCASSLARGSNYGYTFGSGTRLTVV.

This clonotype was picked up many times. This chain uses TRBV29-1 with TRBJ1-1, with a tentative D call TRBD1 (5 bases). The germline CDR1 and CDR2 sequences are SQVTM and ANQGSEA. This CDR3 contains 13 residues. V gave up 2 bases and J gave up 6 bases, with 13 bases separating them. The CDR3 here is CSVERRWGAEAFF. CDR3 nucleotide sequence: TGCAGCGTTGAAAGGAGATGGGGCGCTGAAGCTTTCTTT.

The V call is TRBV7-2, the J call TRBJ2-1; 7 positions match TRBD2. The CDR3 sequence is 15 residues long. Germline assignment: CDR1 SGHTA and CDR2 FQGNSA. Trimming removed 7 bases from V and 5 bases from J; junction bases left unmatched: 11. The CDR3 spells CASTSRLAGNNEQFF. The CDR3 DNA reads as TGTGCCAGCACCTCCCGACTAGCAGGGAACAATGAGCAGTTCTTC.

This clonotype was found a few times. The V gene is TRBV2, the J gene TRBJ2-1; 7 bases agree with TRBD2. After removal of 6 bases from V and 8 bases from J, the junction contained 13 bases not matched to a gene. Germline CDR1 SNHLY, CDR2 FYNNEI. This CDR3 has 15 residues. The CDR3 DNA follows: TGTGCCAGCAGCGTTGAGGAGCGGGGATGGGATGAGCAGTTCTTC. This encodes CASSVEERGWDEQFF.